These T cell receptor beta chains were read from a single sample in a study of graft-versus-host responses after intestinal transplantation. Profiled with immunoSEQ multiplex PCR; TCRdb holds only in-frame clones, not every one. This table has around 55,000 clones, 89% appearing once. These TCRs' antigens remain unknown. The sequenced sample was unstimulated CD4+ T cells sorted from spleen or lymph node cells, obtained before transplant. These receptors were taken from a human donor who was the organ donor for an intestinal transplant. The CDR3 runs from the conserved cysteine through the conserved F or W. Each record gives: clone size, V gene, D gene, J gene, CDR3 DNA, CDR3 protein. A D gene is named only where the DNA matches it firmly. Only part of the rows carry a size: once, few, many, or a class if the clone is expanded.

clone size: once; V gene: TRBV6-1; D gene: NA; J gene: TRBJ2-7; CDR3 DNA: TGTGCCAGCGAACGCCGGACTGTTACCTACGAGCAGTACTTC; CDR3 protein: CASERRTVTYEQYF
clone size: NA; V gene: TRBV29-1; D gene: TRBD1; J gene: TRBJ2-3; CDR3 DNA: TGCAGCGTAAGACAGGGGGCAGACACAGATACGCAGTATTTT; CDR3 protein: CSVRQGADTDTQYF
clone size: NA; V gene: TRBV27; D gene: NA; J gene: TRBJ2-7; CDR3 DNA: TGTGCCAGCAGTTCCCTGAGCTCCTACGAGCAGTACTTC; CDR3 protein: CASSSLSSYEQYF
clone size: NA; V gene: TRBV15; D gene: NA; J gene: TRBJ2-6; CDR3 DNA: TGTGCCACCAGCAGAGATGGGAGCTCTGGGGCCAACGTCCTGACTTTC; CDR3 protein: CATSRDGSSGANVLTF
clone size: NA; V gene: TRBV9; D gene: NA; J gene: TRBJ1-1; CDR3 DNA: TGTGCCAGCAGGGGGGCAGCCACTGAAGCTTTCTTT; CDR3 protein: CASRGAATEAFF
clone size: once; V gene: TRBV19; D gene: TRBD1; J gene: TRBJ1-2; CDR3 DNA: TGTGCCACCCGGGACAGCGAAGGCTACACCTTC; CDR3 protein: CATRDSEGYTF
clone size: NA; V gene: TRBV27; D gene: NA; J gene: TRBJ2-6; CDR3 DNA: TGTGCCACATCAGGGTTCTCTGGGGCCAACGTCCTGACTTTC; CDR3 protein: CATSGFSGANVLTF
clone size: NA; V gene: TRBV7-9; D gene: NA; J gene: TRBJ2-3; CDR3 DNA: TGTGCCAGCAGCTTAGTTTTCTCGACAGATACGCAGTATTTT; CDR3 protein: CASSLVFSTDTQYF
clone size: NA; V gene: TRBV7-8; D gene: NA; J gene: TRBJ2-3; CDR3 DNA: TGTGCCAGCAGCTTTCGGCGGGATGATACGCAGTATTTT; CDR3 protein: CASSFRRDDTQYF
clone size: NA; V gene: TRBV28; D gene: TRBD2; J gene: TRBJ2-2; CDR3 DNA: TGTGCGGTAAAACGGGCTAGCGGGAACACCGGGGAGCTGTTTTTT; CDR3 protein: CAVKRASGNTGELFF
clone size: once; V gene: TRBV5-1; D gene: TRBD1; J gene: TRBJ2-4; CDR3 DNA: TGCGCCAGCAGCCGAATAGGACAGGCAAGCATTCAGTACTTC; CDR3 protein: CASSRIGQASIQYF
clone size: NA; V gene: TRBV9; D gene: NA; J gene: TRBJ2-1; CDR3 DNA: TGTGCCAGCAGCGTAGACAGGGGGGGATACAATGAGCAGTTCTTC; CDR3 protein: CASSVDRGGYNEQFF
clone size: NA; V gene: TRBV29-1; D gene: TRBD1; J gene: TRBJ2-2; CDR3 DNA: TGCAGCGTTGTAACAGGGGGAAGGACCGGGGAGCTGTTTTTT; CDR3 protein: CSVVTGGRTGELFF
clone size: NA; V gene: TRBV7-2; D gene: TRBD1; J gene: TRBJ1-5; CDR3 DNA: TGTGCCAGCACCGGGACAGTCTCCGGGCCCCAGCATTTT; CDR3 protein: CASTGTVSGPQHF
clone size: NA; V gene: TRBV6-5; D gene: NA; J gene: TRBJ1-5; CDR3 DNA: TGTGCCAGCAGGTCCGGACAGATCAGCAATCAGCCCCAGCATTTT; CDR3 protein: CASRSGQISNQPQHF
clone size: NA; V gene: TRBV28; D gene: TRBD1; J gene: TRBJ2-2; CDR3 DNA: TGTGCCAGCAGTTCAGTACCCCCGGGACAGGGGACGCCGTTTGCCGGGGAGCTGTTTTTT; CDR3 protein: CASSSVPPGQGTPFAGELFF
clone size: NA; V gene: TRBV6-6; D gene: NA; J gene: TRBJ1-5; CDR3 DNA: TGTGCCAGCCGGACTACAACAACATTCCCCCAGCATTTT; CDR3 protein: CASRTTTTFPQHF
clone size: NA; V gene: TRBV27; D gene: NA; J gene: TRBJ2-3; CDR3 DNA: TGTGCCAGCAGTTCCCACAGGGCAGATACGCAGTATTTT; CDR3 protein: CASSSHRADTQYF
clone size: NA; V gene: TRBV5-8; D gene: NA; J gene: TRBJ2-3; CDR3 DNA: TGTGCCACCTCGGACGGAACTAGTGGCACAGATACGCAGTATTTT; CDR3 protein: CATSDGTSGTDTQYF
clone size: NA; V gene: TRBV4-1; D gene: NA; J gene: TRBJ2-7; CDR3 DNA: TGCGCCAGCAGCCCAGCGGGGACACTGTACTACGAGCAGTACTTC; CDR3 protein: CASSPAGTLYYEQYF
clone size: NA; V gene: TRBV19; D gene: NA; J gene: TRBJ2-7; CDR3 DNA: TGTGCCAGTAGTATGTTAGCCAGGGATGGGCTCGAGCAGTACTTC; CDR3 protein: CASSMLARDGLEQYF
clone size: NA; V gene: TRBV5-1; D gene: TRBD2; J gene: TRBJ2-7; CDR3 DNA: TGCGCCAGCAGCTTGTTAACTAGCGGGAGTGGTTACGAGCAGTACTTC; CDR3 protein: CASSLLTSGSGYEQYF